The TCR beta chain under discussion was sequenced for a study of blood T cell repertoires in COVID-19. This clone was observed a handful of times. Clones were sequenced by immunoSEQ multiplex PCR, and TCRdb holds only the in-frame ones, with some missing. The top ten clones hold just under 7.5% of a sample with 300,000 to 400,000 clones, about nine tenths of them seen once. This CDR3 contains 14 residues. The V gene's germline CDR1 is MNHNY and CDR2 SVGAGI (reference sequence). The ends lost 1 base at V and 8 bases at J; junction bases unmatched: 6. This clonotype was obtained from a woman between 70 and 85 years old with COVID-19, enrolled during active disease. V gene TRBV6-6 combines with J gene TRBJ1-1; 8 bases are shared with TRBD1. Sequenced material: peripheral blood. CDR3 protein: CASSYYQTGAEAFF. DNA for the CDR3: TGTGCCAGCAGTTACTATCAGACAGGGGCCGAAGCTTTCTTT.